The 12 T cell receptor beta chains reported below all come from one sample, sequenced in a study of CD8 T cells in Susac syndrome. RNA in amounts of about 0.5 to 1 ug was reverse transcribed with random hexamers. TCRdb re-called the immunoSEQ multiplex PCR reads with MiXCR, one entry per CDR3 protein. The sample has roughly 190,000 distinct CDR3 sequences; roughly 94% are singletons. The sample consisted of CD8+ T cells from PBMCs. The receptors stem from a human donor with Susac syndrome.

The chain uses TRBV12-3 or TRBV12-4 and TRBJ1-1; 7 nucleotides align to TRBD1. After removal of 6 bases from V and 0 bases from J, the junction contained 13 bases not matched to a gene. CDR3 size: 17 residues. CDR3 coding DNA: TGTGCCAGCAGGGGAGGGACAGCTAACATTATGAACACTGAAGCTTTCTTT. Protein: CASRGGTANIMNTEAFF.

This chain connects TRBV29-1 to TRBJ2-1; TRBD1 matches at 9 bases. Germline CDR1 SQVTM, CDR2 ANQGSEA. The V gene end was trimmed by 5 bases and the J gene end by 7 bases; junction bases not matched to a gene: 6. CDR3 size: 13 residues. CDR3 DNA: TGCAGCGTTCACGGGACAGGGATGAATGAGCAGTTCTTC. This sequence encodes CSVHGTGMNEQFF.

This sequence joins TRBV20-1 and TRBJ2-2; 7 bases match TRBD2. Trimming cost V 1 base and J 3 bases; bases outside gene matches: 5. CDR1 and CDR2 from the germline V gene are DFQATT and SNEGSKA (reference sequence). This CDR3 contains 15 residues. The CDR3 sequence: CSARVPSGDTGELFF. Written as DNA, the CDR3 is TGCAGTGCTAGAGTACCTAGCGGTGACACCGGGGAGCTGTTTTTT.

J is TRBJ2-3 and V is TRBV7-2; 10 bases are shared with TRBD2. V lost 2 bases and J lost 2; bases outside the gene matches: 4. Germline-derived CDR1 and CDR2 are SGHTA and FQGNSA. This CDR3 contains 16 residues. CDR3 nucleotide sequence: TGTGCCAGCAGCTTACTAGCGGGGGTTTCCACAGATACGCAGTATTTT. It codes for CASSLLAGVSTDTQYF.

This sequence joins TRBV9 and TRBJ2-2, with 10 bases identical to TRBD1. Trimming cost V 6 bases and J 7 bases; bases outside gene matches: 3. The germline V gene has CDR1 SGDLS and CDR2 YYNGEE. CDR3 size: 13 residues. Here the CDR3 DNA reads TGTGCCAGCAAAGGACAGGGGGGCGGGGAGCTGTTTTTT. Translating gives CASKGQGGGELFF.

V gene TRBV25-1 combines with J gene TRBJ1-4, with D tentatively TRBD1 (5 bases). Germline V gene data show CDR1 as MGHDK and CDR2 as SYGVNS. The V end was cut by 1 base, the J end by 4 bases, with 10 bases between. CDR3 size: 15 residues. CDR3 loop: CASSEWETVNEKLFF. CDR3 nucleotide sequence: TGTGCCAGCAGTGAATGGGAGACAGTTAATGAAAAACTGTTTTTT.

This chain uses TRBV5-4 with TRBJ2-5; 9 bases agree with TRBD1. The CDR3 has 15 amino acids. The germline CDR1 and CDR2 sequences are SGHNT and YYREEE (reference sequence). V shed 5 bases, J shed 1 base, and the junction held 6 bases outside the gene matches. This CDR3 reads CASSGTGQGQETQYF. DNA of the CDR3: TGTGCCAGCAGTGGAACGGGACAGGGCCAAGAGACCCAGTACTTC.

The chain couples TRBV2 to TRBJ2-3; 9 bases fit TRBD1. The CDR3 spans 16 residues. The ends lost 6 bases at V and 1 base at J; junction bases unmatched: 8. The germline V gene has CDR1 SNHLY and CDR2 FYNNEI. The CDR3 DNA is TGTGCCAGCAGCGACTATCGGGACAGGGGCACAGATACGCAGTATTTT. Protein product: CASSDYRDRGTDTQYF. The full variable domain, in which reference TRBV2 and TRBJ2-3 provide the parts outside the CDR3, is EPEVTQTPSHQVTQMGQEVILRCVPISNHLYFYWYRQILGQKVEFLVSFYNNEISEKSEIFDDQFSVERPDGSNFTLKIRSTKLEDSAMYFCASSDYRDRGTDTQYFGPGTRLTVL.

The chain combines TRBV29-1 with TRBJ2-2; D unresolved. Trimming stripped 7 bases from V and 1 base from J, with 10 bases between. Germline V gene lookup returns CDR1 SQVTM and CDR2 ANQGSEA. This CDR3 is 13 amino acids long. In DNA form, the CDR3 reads TGCAGCGCAGAGTCGGGGAACACCGGGGAGCTGTTTTTT. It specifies CSAESGNTGELFF.

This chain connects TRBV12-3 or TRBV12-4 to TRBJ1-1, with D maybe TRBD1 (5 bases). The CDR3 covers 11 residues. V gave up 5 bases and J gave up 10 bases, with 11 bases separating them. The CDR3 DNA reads TGTGCCAGCAGTGGGACCTCAAGAGCTTTCTTT. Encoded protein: CASSGTSRAFF.

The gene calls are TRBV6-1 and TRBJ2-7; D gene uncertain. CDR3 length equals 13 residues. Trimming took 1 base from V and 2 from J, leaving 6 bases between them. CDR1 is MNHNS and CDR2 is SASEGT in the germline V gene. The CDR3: CASSEDRTYEQYF. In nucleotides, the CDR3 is TGTGCCAGCAGTGAAGACCGAACCTACGAGCAGTACTTC.

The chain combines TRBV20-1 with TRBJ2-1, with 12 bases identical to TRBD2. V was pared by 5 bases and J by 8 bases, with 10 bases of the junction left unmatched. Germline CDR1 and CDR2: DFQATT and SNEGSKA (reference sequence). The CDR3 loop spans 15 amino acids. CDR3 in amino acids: CSAPKASGGAHEQFF. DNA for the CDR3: TGCAGTGCTCCTAAAGCTAGCGGGGGGGCCCATGAGCAGTTCTTC.